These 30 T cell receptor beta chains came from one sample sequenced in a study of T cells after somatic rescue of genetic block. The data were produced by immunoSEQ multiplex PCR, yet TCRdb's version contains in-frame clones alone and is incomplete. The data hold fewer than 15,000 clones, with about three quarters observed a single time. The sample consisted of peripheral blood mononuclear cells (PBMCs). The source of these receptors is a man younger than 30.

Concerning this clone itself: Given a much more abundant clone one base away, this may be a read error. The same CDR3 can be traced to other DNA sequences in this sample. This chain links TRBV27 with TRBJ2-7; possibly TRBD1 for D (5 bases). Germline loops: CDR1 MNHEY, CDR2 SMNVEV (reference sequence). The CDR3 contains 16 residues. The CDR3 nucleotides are TGTGCCAGCAGTCAGGCGGACATACTCCCCCCTTACGAACAGTACTTC. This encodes CASSQADILPPYEQYF.

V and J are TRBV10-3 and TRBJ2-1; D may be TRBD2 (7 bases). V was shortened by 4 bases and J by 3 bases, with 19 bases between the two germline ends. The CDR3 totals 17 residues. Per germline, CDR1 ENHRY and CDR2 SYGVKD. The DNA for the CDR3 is TGTGCCATCAGTGGGGGGCTTCGGGAGGCCCGCTACAATGAGCAGTTCTTC. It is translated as CAISGGLREARYNEQFF.

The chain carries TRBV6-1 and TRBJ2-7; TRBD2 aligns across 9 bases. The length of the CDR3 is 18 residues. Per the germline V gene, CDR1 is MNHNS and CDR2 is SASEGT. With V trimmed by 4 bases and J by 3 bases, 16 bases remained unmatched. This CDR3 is CASSGAPGRRREGYEQYF. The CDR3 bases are TGTGCCAGCAGTGGAGCACCGGGGAGACGGCGGGAGGGCTACGAGCAGTACTTC.

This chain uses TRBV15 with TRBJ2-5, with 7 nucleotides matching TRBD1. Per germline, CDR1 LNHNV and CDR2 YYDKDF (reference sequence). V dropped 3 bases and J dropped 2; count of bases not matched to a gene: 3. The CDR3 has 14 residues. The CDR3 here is CATSRDRWQETQYF. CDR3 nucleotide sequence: TGTGCCACCAGCAGGGACAGGTGGCAAGAGACCCAGTACTTC.

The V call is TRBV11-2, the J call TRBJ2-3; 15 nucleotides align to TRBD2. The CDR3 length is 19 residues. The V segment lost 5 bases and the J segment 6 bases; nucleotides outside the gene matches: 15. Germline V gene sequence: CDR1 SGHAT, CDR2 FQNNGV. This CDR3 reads CASSHRTSGGAWFRDTQYF. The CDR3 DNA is TGTGCCAGCAGCCATCGGACTAGCGGGGGGGCCTGGTTCCGCGATACGCAGTATTTT.

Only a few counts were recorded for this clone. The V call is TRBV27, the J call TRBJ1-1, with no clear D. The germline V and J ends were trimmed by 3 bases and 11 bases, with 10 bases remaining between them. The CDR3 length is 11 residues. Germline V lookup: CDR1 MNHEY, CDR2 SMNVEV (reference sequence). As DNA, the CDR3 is TGTGCCAGCAGTTTGAAAATCGAGGCTTTCTTT. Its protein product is CASSLKIEAFF.

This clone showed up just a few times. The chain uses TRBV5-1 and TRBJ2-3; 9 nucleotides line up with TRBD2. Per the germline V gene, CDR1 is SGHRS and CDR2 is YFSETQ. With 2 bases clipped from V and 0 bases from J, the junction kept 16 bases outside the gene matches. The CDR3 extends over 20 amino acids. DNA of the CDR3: TGCGCCAGCAGCTTCTCCGGCCGAATTAGCGGGGGCAAAAGCACAGATACGCAGTATTTT. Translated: CASSFSGRISGGKSTDTQYF.

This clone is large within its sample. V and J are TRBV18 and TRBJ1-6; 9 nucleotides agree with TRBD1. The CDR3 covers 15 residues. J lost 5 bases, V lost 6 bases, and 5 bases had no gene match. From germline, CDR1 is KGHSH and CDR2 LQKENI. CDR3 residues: CASSLGQGDNSPLHF. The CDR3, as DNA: TGTGCCAGCTCGCTGGGACAGGGCGATAATTCACCCCTCCACTTT.

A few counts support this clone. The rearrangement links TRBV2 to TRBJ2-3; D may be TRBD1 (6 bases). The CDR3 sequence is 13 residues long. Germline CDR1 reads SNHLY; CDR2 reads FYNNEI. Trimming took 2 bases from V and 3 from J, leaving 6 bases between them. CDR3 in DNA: TGTGCCAGCAGTGAAAGGGGGACAGATACGCAGTATTTT. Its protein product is CASSERGTDTQYF.

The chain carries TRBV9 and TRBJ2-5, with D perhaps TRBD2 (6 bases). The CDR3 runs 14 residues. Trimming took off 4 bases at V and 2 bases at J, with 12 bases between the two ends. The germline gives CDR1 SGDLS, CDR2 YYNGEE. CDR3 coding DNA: TGTGCCAGCAGCCCGGGACTGTTTCAAGAGACCCAGTACTTC. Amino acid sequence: CASSPGLFQETQYF.

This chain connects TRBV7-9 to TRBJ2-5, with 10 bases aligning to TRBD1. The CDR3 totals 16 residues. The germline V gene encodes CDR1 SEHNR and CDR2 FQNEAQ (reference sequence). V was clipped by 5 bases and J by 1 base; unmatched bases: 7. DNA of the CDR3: TGTGCCAGCAGCGCTGGGCGGACAGGGGGCCAAGAGACCCAGTACTTC. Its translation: CASSAGRTGGQETQYF.

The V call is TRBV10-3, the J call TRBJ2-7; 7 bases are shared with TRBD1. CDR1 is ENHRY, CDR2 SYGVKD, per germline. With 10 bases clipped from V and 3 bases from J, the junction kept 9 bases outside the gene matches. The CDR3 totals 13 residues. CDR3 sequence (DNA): TGTGCCACCACCTCGACAGGGTACTACGAGCAGTACTTC. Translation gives CATTSTGYYEQYF.

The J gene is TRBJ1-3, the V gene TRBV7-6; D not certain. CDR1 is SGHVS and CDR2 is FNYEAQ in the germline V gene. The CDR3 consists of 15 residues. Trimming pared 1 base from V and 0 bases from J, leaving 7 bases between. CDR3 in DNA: TGTGCCAGCAGCTTAGGGGTGGGCTCTGGAAACACCATATATTTT. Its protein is CASSLGVGSGNTIYF.

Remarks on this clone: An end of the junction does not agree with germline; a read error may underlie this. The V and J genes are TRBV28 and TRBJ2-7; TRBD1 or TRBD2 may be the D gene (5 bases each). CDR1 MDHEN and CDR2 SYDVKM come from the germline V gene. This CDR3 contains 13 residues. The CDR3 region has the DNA TGTGCCAGCAGCCTTACCCGCTACGGGGCTAGGGACTTC. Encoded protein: CASSLTRYGARDF.

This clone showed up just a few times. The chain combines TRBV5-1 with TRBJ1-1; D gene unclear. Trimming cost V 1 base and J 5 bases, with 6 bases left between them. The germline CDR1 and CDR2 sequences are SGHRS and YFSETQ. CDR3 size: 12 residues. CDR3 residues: CASSLFDTEAFF. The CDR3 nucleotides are TGCGCCAGCAGCTTGTTTGATACTGAAGCTTTCTTT.

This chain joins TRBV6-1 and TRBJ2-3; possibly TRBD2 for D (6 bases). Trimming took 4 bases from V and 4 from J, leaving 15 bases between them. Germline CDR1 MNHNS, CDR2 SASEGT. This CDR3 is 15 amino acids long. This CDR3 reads CASSGSGVGADTQYF. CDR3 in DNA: TGTGCCAGCAGTGGGTCGGGAGTAGGTGCAGATACGCAGTATTTT.

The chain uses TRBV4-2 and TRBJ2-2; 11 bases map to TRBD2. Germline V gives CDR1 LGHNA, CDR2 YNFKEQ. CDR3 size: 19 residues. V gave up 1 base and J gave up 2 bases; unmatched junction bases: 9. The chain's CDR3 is CASSQVLAGASGNTGELFF. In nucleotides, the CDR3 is TGTGCCAGCAGCCAAGTACTAGCGGGGGCCTCGGGAAACACCGGGGAGCTGTTTTTT.

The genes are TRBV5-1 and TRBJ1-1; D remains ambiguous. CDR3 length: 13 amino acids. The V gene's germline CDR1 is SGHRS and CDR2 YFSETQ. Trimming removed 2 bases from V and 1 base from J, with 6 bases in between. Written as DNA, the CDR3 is TGCGCCAGCAGCTTTTTGGAGAACACTGAAGCTTTCTTT. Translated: CASSFLENTEAFF.

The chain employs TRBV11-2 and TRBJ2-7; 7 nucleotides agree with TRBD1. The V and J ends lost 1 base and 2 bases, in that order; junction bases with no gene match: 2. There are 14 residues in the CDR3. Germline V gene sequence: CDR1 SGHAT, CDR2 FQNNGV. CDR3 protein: CASSLGQGPYEQYF. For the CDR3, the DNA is TGTGCCAGCAGCTTAGGACAGGGACCCTACGAGCAGTACTTC. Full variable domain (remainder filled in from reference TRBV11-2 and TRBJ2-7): EAGVAQSPRYKIIEKRQSVAFWCNPISGHATLYWYQQILGQGPKLLIQFQNNGVVDDSQLPKDRFSAERLKGVDSTLKIQPAKLEDSAVYLCASSLGQGPYEQYFGPGTRLTVT.

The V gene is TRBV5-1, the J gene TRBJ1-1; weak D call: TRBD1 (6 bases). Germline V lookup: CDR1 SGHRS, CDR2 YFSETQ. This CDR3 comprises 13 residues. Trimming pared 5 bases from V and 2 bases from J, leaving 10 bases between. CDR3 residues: CASRGGHNTEAFF. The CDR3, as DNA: TGCGCCAGCAGGGGGGGCCACAACACTGAAGCTTTCTTT.

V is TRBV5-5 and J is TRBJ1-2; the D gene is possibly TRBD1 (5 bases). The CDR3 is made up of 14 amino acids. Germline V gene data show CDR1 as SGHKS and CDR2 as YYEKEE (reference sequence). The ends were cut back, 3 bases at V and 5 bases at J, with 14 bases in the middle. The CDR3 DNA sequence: TGTGCCAGCAGCTCAATGGCGGGACGGTATGGCTACACCTTC. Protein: CASSSMAGRYGYTF. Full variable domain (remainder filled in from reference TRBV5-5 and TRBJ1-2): DAGVTQSPTHLIKTRGQQVTLRCSPISGHKSVSWYQQVLGQGPQFIFQYYEKEERGRGNFPDRFSARQFPNYSSELNVNALLLGDSALYLCASSSMAGRYGYTFGSGTRLTVV.

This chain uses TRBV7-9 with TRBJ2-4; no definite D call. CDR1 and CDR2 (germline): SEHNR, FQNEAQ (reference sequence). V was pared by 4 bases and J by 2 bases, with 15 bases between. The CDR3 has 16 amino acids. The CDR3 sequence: CASSSSGVGSKNIQYF. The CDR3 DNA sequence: TGTGCCAGCAGCTCGTCAGGAGTAGGGTCCAAAAACATTCAGTACTTC. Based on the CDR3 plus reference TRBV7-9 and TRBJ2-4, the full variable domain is DTGVSQNPRHKITKRGQNVTFRCDPISEHNRLYWYRQTLGQGPEFLTYFQNEAQLEKSRLLSDRFSAERPKGSFSTLEIQRTEQGDSAMYLCASSSSGVGSKNIQYFGAGTRLSVL.

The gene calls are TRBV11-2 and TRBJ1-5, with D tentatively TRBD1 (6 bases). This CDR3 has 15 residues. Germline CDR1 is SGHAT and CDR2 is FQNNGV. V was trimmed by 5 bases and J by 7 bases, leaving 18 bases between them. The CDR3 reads CASSLSLGRGQPQHF. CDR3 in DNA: TGTGCCAGCAGCCTTAGCCTAGGGAGGGGGCAGCCCCAGCATTTT.

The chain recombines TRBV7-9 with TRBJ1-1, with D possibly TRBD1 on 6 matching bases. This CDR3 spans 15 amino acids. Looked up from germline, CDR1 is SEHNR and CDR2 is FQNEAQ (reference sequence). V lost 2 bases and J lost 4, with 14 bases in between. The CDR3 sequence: CASSLHSTGGTEAFF. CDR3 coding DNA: TGTGCCAGCAGCTTACATTCGACAGGCGGCACTGAAGCTTTCTTT.

The CDR3 DNA sequence: TGTGCCAGAGGACAGGGGAGGAGTACTGAAGCTTTCTTT. Its protein is CARGQGRSTEAFF. The rearrangement links TRBV19 to TRBJ1-1; 9 positions match TRBD1. V lost 9 bases to trimming and J lost 5 bases; unmatched junction nucleotides: 7. The CDR3 covers 13 residues. Germline loops: CDR1 LNHDA, CDR2 SQIVND (reference sequence).

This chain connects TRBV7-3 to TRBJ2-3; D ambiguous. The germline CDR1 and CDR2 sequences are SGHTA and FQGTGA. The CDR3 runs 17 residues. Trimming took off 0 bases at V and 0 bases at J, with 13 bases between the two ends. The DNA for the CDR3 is TGTGCCAGCAGCTTAACGGCGGCTACACTTAGCACAGATACGCAGTATTTT. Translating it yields CASSLTAATLSTDTQYF.

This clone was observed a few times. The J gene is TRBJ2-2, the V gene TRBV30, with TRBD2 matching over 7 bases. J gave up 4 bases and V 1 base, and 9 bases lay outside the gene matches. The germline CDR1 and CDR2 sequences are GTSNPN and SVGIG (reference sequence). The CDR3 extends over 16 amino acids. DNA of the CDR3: TGTGCCTGGAGTGGCGGCGGGAGAGGAGGCACCGGGGAGCTGTTTTTT. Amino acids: CAWSGGGRGGTGELFF.

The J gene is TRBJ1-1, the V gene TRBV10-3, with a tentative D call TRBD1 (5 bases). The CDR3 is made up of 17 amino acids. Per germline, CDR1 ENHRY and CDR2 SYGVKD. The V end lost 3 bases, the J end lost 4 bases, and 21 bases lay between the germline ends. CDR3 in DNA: TGTGCCATCAGTGACTCAATTTGGGGAACAGGAGGCACTGAAGCTTTCTTT. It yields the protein CAISDSIWGTGGTEAFF.

CDR3 nucleotides: TGCGCCAGCAGCTTGGACCCAGGGGGCGCCACGGAAAAACTGTTTTTT. As protein: CASSLDPGGATEKLFF. This chain connects TRBV5-1 to TRBJ1-4; 8 bases are a match to TRBD1. The ends lost 0 bases at V and 8 bases at J; junction bases unmatched: 9. CDR3 length: 16 residues. Germline CDR1 SGHRS, CDR2 YFSETQ.

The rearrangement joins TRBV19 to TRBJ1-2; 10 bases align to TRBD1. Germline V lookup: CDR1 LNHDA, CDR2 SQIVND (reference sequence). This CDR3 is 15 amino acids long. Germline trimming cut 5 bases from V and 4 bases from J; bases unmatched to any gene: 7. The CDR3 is CASSVRDRGRYGYTF. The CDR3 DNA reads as TGTGCCAGTAGTGTCCGGGACAGGGGTCGCTATGGCTACACCTTC.